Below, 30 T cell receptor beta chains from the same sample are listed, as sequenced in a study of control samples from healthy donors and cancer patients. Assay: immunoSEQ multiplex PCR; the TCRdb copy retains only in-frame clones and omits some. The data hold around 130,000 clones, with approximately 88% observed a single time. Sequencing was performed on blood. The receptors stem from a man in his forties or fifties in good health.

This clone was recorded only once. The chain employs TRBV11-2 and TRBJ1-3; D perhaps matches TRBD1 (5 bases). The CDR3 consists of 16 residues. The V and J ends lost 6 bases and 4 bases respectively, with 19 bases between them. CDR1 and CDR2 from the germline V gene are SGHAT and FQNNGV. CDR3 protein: CASRPPGTVSGNTIYF. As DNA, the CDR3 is TGTGCCAGCAGGCCTCCCGGGACCGTAAGCGGAAACACCATATATTTT.

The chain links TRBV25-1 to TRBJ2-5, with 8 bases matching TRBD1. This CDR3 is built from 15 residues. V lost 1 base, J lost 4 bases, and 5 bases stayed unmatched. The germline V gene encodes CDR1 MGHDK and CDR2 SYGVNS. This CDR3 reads CASSELNDRGETQYF. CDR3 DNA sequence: TGTGCCAGCAGTGAATTGAATGACAGGGGAGAGACCCAGTACTTC.

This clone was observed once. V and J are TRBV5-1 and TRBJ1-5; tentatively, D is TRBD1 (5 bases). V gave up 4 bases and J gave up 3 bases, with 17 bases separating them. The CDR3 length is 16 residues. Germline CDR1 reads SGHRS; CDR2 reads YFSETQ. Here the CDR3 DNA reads TGCGCCAGCAGCCCCCTAGGGGCGCTTCCCAATCAGCCCCAGCATTTT. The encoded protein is CASSPLGALPNQPQHF.

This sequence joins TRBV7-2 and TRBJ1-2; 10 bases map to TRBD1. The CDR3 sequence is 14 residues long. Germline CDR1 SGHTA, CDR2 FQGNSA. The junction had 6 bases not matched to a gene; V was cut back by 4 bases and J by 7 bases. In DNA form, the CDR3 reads TGTGCCAGCAGCTCTGACAGGGGGCGCTTTGGCTACACCTTC. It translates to CASSSDRGRFGYTF.

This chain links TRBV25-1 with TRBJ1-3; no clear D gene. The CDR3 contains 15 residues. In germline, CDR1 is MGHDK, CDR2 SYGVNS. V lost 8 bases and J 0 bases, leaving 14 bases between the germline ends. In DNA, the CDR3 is TGTGCCAGCTCTCTGGCAGGCAACTCTGGAAACACCATATATTTT. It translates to CASSLAGNSGNTIYF.

CDR3 loop: CASSLLHQGATEAFF. The CDR3 nucleotides are TGTGCCAGCAGCTTACTGCATCAGGGGGCCACTGAAGCTTTCTTT. This chain links TRBV7-8 with TRBJ1-1; 8 bases are shared with TRBD1. Germline assignment: CDR1 SGHVS and CDR2 FQNEAQ. CDR3 length: 15 amino acids. V lost 2 bases and J lost 4; bases outside the gene matches: 6.

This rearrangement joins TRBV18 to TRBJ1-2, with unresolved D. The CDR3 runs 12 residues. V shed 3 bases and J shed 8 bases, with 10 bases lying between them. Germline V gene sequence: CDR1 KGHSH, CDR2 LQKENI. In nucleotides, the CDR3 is TGTGCCAGCTCACCTTCGAATTGGGGCTACACCTTC. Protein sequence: CASSPSNWGYTF. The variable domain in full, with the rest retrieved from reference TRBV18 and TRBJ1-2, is NAGVMQNPRHLVRRRGQEARLRCSPMKGHSHVYWYRQLPEEGLKFMVYLQKENIIDESGMPKERFSAEFPKEGPSILRIQQVVRGDSAAYFCASSPSNWGYTFGSGTRLTVV.

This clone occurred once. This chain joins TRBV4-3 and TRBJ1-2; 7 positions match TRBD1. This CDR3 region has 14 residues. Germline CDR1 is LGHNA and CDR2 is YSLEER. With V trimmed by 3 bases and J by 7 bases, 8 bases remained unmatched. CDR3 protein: CASSQEQGMVGYTF. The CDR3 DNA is TGCGCCAGCAGCCAGGAACAGGGGATGGTTGGCTACACCTTC.

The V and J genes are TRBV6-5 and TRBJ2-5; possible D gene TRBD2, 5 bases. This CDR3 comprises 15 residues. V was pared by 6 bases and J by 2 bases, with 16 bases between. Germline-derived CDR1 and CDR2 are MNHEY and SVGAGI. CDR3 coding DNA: TGTGCCAGCAGACGACGCTTACTAGGGCAAGAGACCCAGTACTTC. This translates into CASRRRLLGQETQYF.

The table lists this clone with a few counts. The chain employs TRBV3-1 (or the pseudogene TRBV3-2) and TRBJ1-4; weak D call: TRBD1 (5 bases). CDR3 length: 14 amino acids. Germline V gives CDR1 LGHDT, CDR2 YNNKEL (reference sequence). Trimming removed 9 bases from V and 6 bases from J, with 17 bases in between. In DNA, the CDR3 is TGTGCCAGTAAGACCGATTCGACAGATGAAAAACTGTTTTTT. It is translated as CASKTDSTDEKLFF.

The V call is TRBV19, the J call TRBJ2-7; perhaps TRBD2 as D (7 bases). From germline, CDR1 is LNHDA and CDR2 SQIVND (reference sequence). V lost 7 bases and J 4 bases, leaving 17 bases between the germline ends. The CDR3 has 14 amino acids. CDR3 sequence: CASTAGAGFYEQYF. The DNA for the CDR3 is TGTGCCAGTACTGCGGGGGCTGGTTTTTACGAGCAGTACTTC.

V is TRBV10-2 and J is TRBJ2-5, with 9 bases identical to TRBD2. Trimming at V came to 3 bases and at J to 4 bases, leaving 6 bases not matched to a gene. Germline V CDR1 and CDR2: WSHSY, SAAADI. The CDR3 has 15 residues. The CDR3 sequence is CASSEGGGAGETQYF. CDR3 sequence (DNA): TGCGCCAGCAGTGAAGGCGGGGGGGCCGGAGAGACCCAGTACTTC.

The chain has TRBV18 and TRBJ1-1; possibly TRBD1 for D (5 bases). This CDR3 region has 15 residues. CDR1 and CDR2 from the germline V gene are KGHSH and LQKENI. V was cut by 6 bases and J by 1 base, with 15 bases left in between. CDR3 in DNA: TGTGCCAGCTCCCCATCAAGCGGGGGGAACACTGAAGCTTTCTTT. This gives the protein CASSPSSGGNTEAFF.

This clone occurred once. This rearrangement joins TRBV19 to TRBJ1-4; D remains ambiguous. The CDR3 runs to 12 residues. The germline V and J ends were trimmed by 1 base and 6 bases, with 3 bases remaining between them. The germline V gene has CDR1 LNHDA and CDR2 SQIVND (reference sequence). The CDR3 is CASSIGDEKLFF. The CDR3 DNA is TGTGCCAGTAGTATAGGGGATGAAAAACTGTTTTTT.

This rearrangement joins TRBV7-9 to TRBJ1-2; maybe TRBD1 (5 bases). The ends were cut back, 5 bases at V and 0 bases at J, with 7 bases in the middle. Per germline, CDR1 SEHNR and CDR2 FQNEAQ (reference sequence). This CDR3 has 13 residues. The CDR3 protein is CASSPGSNYGYTF. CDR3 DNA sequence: TGTGCCAGCAGCCCAGGGTCTAACTATGGCTACACCTTC. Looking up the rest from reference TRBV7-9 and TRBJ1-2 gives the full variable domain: DTGVSQNPRHKITKRGQNVTFRCDPISEHNRLYWYRQTLGQGPEFLTYFQNEAQLEKSRLLSDRFSAERPKGSFSTLEIQRTEQGDSAMYLCASSPGSNYGYTFGSGTRLTVV.

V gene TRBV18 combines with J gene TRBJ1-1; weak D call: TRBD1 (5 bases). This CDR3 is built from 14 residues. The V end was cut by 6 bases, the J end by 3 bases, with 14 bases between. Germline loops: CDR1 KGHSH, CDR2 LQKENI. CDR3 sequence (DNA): TGTGCCAGCTCCCCTCAGGGAGGCCACACTGAAGCTTTCTTT. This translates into CASSPQGGHTEAFF.

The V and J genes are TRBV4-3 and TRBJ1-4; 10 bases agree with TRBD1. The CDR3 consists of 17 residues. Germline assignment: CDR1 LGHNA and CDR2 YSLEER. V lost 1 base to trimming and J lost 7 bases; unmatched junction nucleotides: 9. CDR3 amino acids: CASSQGSRDRGSEKLFF. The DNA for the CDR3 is TGCGCCAGCAGCCAAGGATCGCGGGACAGGGGAAGTGAAAAACTGTTTTTT.

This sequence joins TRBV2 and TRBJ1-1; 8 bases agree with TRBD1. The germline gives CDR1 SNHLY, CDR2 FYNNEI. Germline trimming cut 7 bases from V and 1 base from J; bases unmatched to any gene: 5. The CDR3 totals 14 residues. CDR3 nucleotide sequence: TGTGCCAGCATGTCAGGGGGCGGGAACACTGAAGCTTTCTTT. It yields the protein CASMSGGGNTEAFF.

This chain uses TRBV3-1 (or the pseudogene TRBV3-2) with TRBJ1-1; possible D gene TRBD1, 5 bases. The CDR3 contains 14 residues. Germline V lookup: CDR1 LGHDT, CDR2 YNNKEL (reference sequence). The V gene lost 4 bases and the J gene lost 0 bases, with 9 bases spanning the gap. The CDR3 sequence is CASSRRGVNTEAFF. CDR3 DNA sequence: TGTGCCAGCAGCCGGAGGGGCGTGAACACTGAAGCTTTCTTT.

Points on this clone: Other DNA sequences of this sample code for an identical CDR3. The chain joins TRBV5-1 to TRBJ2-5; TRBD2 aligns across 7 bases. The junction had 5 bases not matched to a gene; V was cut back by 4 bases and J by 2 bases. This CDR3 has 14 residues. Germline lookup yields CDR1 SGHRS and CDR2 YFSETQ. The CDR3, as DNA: TGCGCCAGCAGCCTCTGGGGGGGGCAAGAGACCCAGTACTTC. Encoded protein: CASSLWGGQETQYF.

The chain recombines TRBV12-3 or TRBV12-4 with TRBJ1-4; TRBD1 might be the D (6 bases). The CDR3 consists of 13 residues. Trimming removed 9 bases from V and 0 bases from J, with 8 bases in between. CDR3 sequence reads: CASTGTTNEKLFF. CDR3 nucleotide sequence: TGTGCCAGTACAGGGACAACTAATGAAAAACTGTTTTTT.

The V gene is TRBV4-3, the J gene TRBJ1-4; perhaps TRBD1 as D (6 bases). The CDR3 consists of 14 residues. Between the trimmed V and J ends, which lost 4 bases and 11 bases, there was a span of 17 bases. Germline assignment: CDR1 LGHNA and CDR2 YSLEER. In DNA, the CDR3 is TGCGCCAGCAGCCCCACTAGTACAGGGACCAAACTGTTTTTT. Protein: CASSPTSTGTKLFF.

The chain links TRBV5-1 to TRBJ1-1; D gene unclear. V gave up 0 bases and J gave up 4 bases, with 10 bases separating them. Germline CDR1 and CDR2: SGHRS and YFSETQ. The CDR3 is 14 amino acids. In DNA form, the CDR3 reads TGCGCCAGCAGCTTGGACTCAGTCGCCACTGAAGCTTTCTTT. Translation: CASSLDSVATEAFF.

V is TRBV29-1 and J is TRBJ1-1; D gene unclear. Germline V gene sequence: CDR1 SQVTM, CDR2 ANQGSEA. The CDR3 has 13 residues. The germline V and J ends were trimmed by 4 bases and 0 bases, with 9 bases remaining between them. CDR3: CSVALNMNTEAFF. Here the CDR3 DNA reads TGCAGCGTTGCACTGAACATGAACACTGAAGCTTTCTTT.

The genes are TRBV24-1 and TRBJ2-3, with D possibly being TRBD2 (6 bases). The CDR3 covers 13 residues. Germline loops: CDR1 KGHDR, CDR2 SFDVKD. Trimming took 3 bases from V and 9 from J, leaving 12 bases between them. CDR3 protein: CATSDGGTETQYF. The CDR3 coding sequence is TGTGCCACCAGTGATGGAGGGACCGAAACGCAGTATTTT.

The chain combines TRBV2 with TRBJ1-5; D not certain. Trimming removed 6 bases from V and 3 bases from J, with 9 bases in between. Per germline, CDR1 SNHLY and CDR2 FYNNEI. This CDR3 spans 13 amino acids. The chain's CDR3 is CASSGGSNQPQHF. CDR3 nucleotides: TGTGCCAGCAGCGGTGGGTCCAATCAGCCCCAGCATTTT.

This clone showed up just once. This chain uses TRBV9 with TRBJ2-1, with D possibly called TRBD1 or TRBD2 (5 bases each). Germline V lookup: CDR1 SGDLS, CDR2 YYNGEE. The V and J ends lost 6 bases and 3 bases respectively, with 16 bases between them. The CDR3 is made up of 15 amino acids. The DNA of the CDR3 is TGTGCCAGCACCATCTTGGGGACGGGCTACAATGAGCAGTTCTTC. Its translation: CASTILGTGYNEQFF.

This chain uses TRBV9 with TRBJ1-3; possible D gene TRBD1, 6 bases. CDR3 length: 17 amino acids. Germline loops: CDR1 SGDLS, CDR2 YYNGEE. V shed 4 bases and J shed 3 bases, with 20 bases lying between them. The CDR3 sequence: CASSFTPETGHGNTIYF. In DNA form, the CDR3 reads TGTGCCAGCAGCTTTACTCCGGAGACAGGTCATGGAAACACCATATATTTT.

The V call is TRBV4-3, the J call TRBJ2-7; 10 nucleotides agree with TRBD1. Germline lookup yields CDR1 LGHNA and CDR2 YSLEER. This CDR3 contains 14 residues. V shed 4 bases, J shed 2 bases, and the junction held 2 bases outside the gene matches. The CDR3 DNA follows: TGCGCCAGCAGCCCCGGGACAGGGGCCTACGAGCAGTACTTC. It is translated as CASSPGTGAYEQYF.

The CDR3 loop reads CASSFAAGDYNEQFF. The CDR3 DNA follows: TGCGCCAGCAGCTTTGCAGCGGGGGATTACAATGAGCAGTTCTTC. The genes are TRBV5-1 and TRBJ2-1; 8 positions match TRBD2. V shed 2 bases, J shed 4 bases, and the junction held 5 bases outside the gene matches. Germline CDR1 is SGHRS and CDR2 is YFSETQ. The CDR3 runs to 15 residues. The variable domain in full, completed from reference TRBV5-1 and TRBJ2-1, reads KAGVTQTPRYLIKTRGQQVTLSCSPISGHRSVSWYQQTPGQGLQFLFEYFSETQRNKGNFPGRFSGRQFSNSRSEMNVSTLELGDSALYLCASSFAAGDYNEQFFGPGTRLTVL.